Reported below is one T cell receptor (beta chain). Its target is not known. V lost 2 bases and J 9 bases, leaving 11 bases between the germline ends. Germline assignment: CDR1 MNHEY and CDR2 SMNVEV (reference sequence). This CDR3 is built from 13 residues. The data belong to a study of T cell responses to AZD1222 COVID-19 vaccine. The study, taken as a whole, reports: Spike-specific TCR breadth and depth rose after two AZD1222 doses. At 160-218 and 743-854, vaccine-associated CD4 TCRs were dominant, and they spanned spike.

Sequenced by immunoSEQ multiplex PCR; TCRdb stores in-frame clones only, minus some. This sample has about 130,000 clones, with roughly nine tenths found just once. The sample in question was peripheral blood, obtained on day 0 of AZD1222 vaccination. This clonotype was obtained from an adult in good health. This sequence joins TRBV27 and TRBJ2-1; a weak D match, TRBD1 (5 bases). The CDR3 DNA reads TGTGCCAGCAGTTTACAGGGTAATGGTGAGCAGTTCTTC. It encodes CASSLQGNGEQFF.